This T cell receptor beta chain was retrieved from a study of blood T cell repertoires in COVID-19 (dated by TCRdb to about 2020). About the full investigation: Samples covering the acute and convalescent phases of COVID-19 were provided by collaborators in the United States, Italy and Spain. The prospective study material was composed of cDNA or gDNA derived from T cells, B-cell-depleted T cells, or PBMCs. The dataset comprised deeply sampled blood TCRbeta repertoires from subjects exposed to, actively infected with, or recovered from COVID-19. The repertoires were released in a freely available public database meant as a resource for research on the immune response to SARS-CoV-2. Samples came from the ongoing ImmuneRACE study (first 160 participants) plus 1,254 subjects from 6 global collaborators. A de-identified subject ID, COVID-19 status, age in years and sex were almost always included in the sample metadata. Where HLA class I and class II types were available, the types were taken from metadata supplied by the sample provider, not from assay-based typing. Results the study describes overall, beyond this receptor: The quantity of clinical and demographic metadata differed by source and by participant and was supplied without curation.

The count of this clone is one. The target of this receptor is not known. No base quality information exists; no much larger clone differs at one position. In the prospective study, participants were roughly 18 to 90 years old, resided in 25 or so geographic areas of the United States, and were enrolled through a virtual design. In the prospective study, participants were assigned to cohorts based on the clinical history participants reported in a screening survey and a study questionnaire. ImmuneRACE Cohort 3 recovered participants were defined by two consecutive negative NP/OP PCR tests, healthcare professional clearance, or symptom resolution. Mobile phlebotomists in the prospective study collected whole blood, serum and a nasopharyngeal or oropharyngeal swab from every participant. Additional blood draws and questionnaires over a 2-month period could optionally be provided by prospective study participants. Before DNA extraction, blood samples from the prospective study were shipped at room temperature or frozen.

The CDR3, cysteine through phenylalanine, is 17 amino acids long. Only CDR3 DNA remains: 51 bases, in frame from the first base. V is pruned by 2 bases and J by 2 bases, leaving 9 bases of the junction without a gene match. The germline V gene encodes CDR1 SGHTA and CDR2 FQGNSA. TCRbeta CDR3 regions were amplified from genomic DNA by means of the immunoSEQ Assay, a bias-controlled multiplex PCR. The source study handled its data this way. The number of nucleated cells in each sample was estimated by amplification of reference gene primers within the assay. To quantify the absolute abundance of each unique TCRbeta CDR3 rearrangement, sequence reads were collapsed and filtered. For each sample, productive Simpson clonality was calculated as the square root of Simpson's diversity index over productive rearrangements. TCRdb retrieved this table from immuneACCESS and kept in-frame rearrangements only. Not all clones are present; in checked studies, unresolved V genes account for under half, and no reason is known for the remainder. Clone size and V and J calls were adopted from that table, with D and trimming inferred from the DNA. In all, the sample holds approximately 350,000 clones, and over 75% of those were seen once. The biggest ten clones account for 2.5% to 3.5% of the sample.

The V and J genes are TRBV7-2 and TRBJ2-3, with 8 central nucleotides matching TRBD2. The sequence was obtained from a woman aged 25 to 39 who had recovered from COVID-19. The sequenced material came from PBMCs or T cells enriched from blood (not recorded which). The bases read TGTGCCAGCAGCTTACGGGGGGGCTATAGGGACACAGATACGCAGTATTTT. Translated, this is CASSLRGGYRDTDTQYF.